This paragraph covers one T cell receptor (beta chain) sequence. Sequencing used immunoSEQ multiplex PCR; TCRdb keeps in-frame clones, though not all of them. This sample has 100,000 or so clones, with about four fifths found just once. These data originate in a study of control samples from healthy donors and cancer patients. V was shortened by 1 base and J by 3 bases, with 6 bases between the two germline ends. The germline gives CDR1 SGHAT, CDR2 FQNNGV. This CDR3 region has 13 residues. The sequenced sample consisted of blood. This receptor was taken from a woman in her twenties or thirties in good health. The chain has TRBV11-2 and TRBJ1-1, with D tentatively TRBD1 (5 bases). CDR3: CASSLGRDTEAFF. The CDR3 nucleotides read TGTGCCAGCAGCTTAGGCAGGGACACTGAAGCTTTCTTT.